This T cell receptor beta chain came from a study of blood T cells in healthy people across ages. Study findings and constraints: PBMCs were not sorted, which prevented a conclusive comparison of naive versus antigen-experienced cells. Naive T cell percentage and TCR beta diversity correlated strongly.

On this clonotype: Its target is not known. This likely comes from a read error, as the CDR3 has no conserved phenylalanine or tryptophan at its end.

Germline CDR1 is KGHDR and CDR2 is SFDVKD. CDR3 length: 15 amino acids. V was shortened by 5 bases and J by 4 bases, with 11 bases between the two germline ends. Every sample had a minimum of 6 million PBMCs isolated. A second about 6 to 12 cycle PCR used barcoded and J-beta primers. Via MiXCR, TCRdb re-called the 5' RACE reads, giving one row per CDR3 protein. The sample consists of about 1,800,000 distinct CDR3 sequences, under 30% of them appearing once. This rearrangement joins TRBV24-1 to TRBJ2-6; D not resolved. The source material was blood. This receptor was obtained from a woman in her 30s in good health. CDR3 nucleotides: TGTGCCACCAGTGGAAAATCGGCGGGGGCCAACGTCCTGACTGTC. It yields the protein CATSGKSAGANVLTV.